Each of the 13 T cell receptor beta chains below was sequenced from the same sample in a study of blood T cell repertoires in COVID-19. Profiling relied on immunoSEQ multiplex PCR, and the TCRdb table lists in-frame clones only, not all of them. The sample shows some 330,000 clones, 80% to 95% of them seen only once. The sequenced sample was PBMCs or T cells enriched from blood (not recorded which). The receptors come from a woman in her 30s who had recovered from COVID-19.

The chain carries TRBV7-9 and TRBJ2-3, with TRBD2 as a possible D gene (6 bases). The CDR3 length is 14 residues. The V end was cut by 5 bases, the J end by 2 bases, with 11 bases between. The germline gives CDR1 SEHNR, CDR2 FQNEAQ (reference sequence). CDR3 amino acids: CASSISGFTDTQYF. Written as DNA, the CDR3 is TGTGCCAGCAGCATTAGCGGCTTCACAGATACGCAGTATTTT.

J is TRBJ1-1 and V is TRBV19, with 7 bases lining up with TRBD1. From germline, CDR1 is LNHDA and CDR2 SQIVND (reference sequence). The CDR3 covers 18 residues. The V segment lost 5 bases and the J segment 2 bases; nucleotides outside the gene matches: 17. The CDR3 DNA sequence: TGTGCCAGTAGTCGACATCCGGGACAGCAACTTAAAAACACTGAAGCTTTCTTT. Amino acids: CASSRHPGQQLKNTEAFF.

The J gene is TRBJ1-5, the V gene TRBV28; TRBD1 agrees at 7 bases. Germline values: CDR1 MDHEN, CDR2 SYDVKM. Trimming cost V 8 bases and J 0 bases; bases outside gene matches: 10. This CDR3 has 16 amino acids. The CDR3 here is CASVWGRGDSNQPQHF. The CDR3, as DNA: TGTGCCAGCGTCTGGGGCAGGGGGGATAGCAATCAGCCCCAGCATTTT.

This chain connects TRBV12-3 or TRBV12-4 to TRBJ2-7, with 9 bases fitting TRBD1. This CDR3 is built from 13 residues. V lost 6 bases and J lost 1; bases outside the gene matches: 1. The DNA for the CDR3 is TGTGCCAGCAGGGGACAGGGTTCCTACGAGCAGTACTTC. Protein product: CASRGQGSYEQYF.

The chain links TRBV11-3 to TRBJ2-1; 11 positions match TRBD2. The CDR3 contains 15 residues. The ends lost 1 base at V and 7 bases at J; junction bases unmatched: 3. Germline CDR1 is SGHNT and CDR2 is YENEEA. CDR3 residues: CASSLGLAGRNEQFF. The CDR3 DNA sequence: TGTGCCAGCAGCTTAGGACTAGCGGGAAGGAATGAGCAGTTCTTC.

The chain uses TRBV7-6 and TRBJ2-5; TRBD2 aligns across 8 bases. After removal of 0 bases from V and 1 base from J, the junction contained 10 bases not matched to a gene. From germline, CDR1 is SGHVS and CDR2 FNYEAQ. This CDR3 contains 18 residues. The CDR3 DNA follows: TGTGCCAGCAGCTTAGCGTCGGGGGGGAGGCGAGGCCAAGAGACCCAGTACTTC. Translated: CASSLASGGRRGQETQYF.

V gene TRBV7-6 combines with J gene TRBJ2-1, with TRBD2 matching 7 bases. The CDR3 spans 13 residues. V trimming: 6 bases; J trimming: 6 bases; junction bases outside the gene matches: 5. CDR1 and CDR2 from the germline V gene are SGHVS and FNYEAQ. The CDR3 spells CASSLGEGNEQFF. Written as DNA, the CDR3 is TGTGCCAGCAGTCTGGGGGAGGGCAATGAGCAGTTCTTC. Full variable domain (remainder filled in from reference TRBV7-6 and TRBJ2-1): GAGVSQSPRYKVTKRGQDVALRCDPISGHVSLYWYRQALGQGPEFLTYFNYEAQQDKSGLPNDRFSAERPEGSISTLTIQRTEQRDSAMYRCASSLGEGNEQFFGPGTRLTVL.

The gene calls are TRBV5-8 and TRBJ2-5; TRBD1 might be the D (5 bases). V lost 0 bases and J 4 bases, leaving 16 bases between the germline ends. Germline-derived CDR1 and CDR2 are SGHTS and YDEGEE. The CDR3 runs to 16 residues. CDR3 amino acids: CASSLERPKGSETQYF. The CDR3 bases are TGTGCCAGCAGCTTGGAGAGACCAAAGGGGTCAGAGACCCAGTACTTC. The variable domain in full, completed from reference TRBV5-8 and TRBJ2-5, reads EAGVTQSPTHLIKTRGQQATLRCSPISGHTSVYWYQQALGLGLQFLLWYDEGEERNRGNFPPRFSGRQFPNYSSELNVNALELEDSALYLCASSLERPKGSETQYFGPGTRLLVL.

This chain uses TRBV5-6 with TRBJ2-1; D may be TRBD2 (6 bases). The V gene lost 2 bases and the J gene lost 6 bases, with 15 bases spanning the gap. This CDR3 has 15 amino acids. Germline CDR1 reads SGHDT; CDR2 reads YYEEEE. The CDR3 bases are TGTGCCAGCAGCTTCGACCCGGGACTCCGCAATGAGCAGTTCTTC. This encodes CASSFDPGLRNEQFF.

The genes are TRBV12-3 or TRBV12-4 and TRBJ1-6; D is uncertain. Trimming cost V 5 bases and J 4 bases, with 6 bases left between them. CDR3 length equals 13 residues. CDR3 bases: TGTGCCAGCAGTACAGATTATAATTCACCCCTCCACTTT. Residues: CASSTDYNSPLHF.

The V call is TRBV4-3, the J call TRBJ1-1; 8 nucleotides match TRBD1. Germline assignment: CDR1 LGHNA and CDR2 YSLEER. There are 17 residues in the CDR3. After removal of 1 base from V and 1 base from J, the junction contained 8 bases not matched to a gene. CDR3 in amino acids: CASSQVAGGPPNTEAFF. The CDR3 nucleotides are TGCGCCAGCAGCCAAGTGGCAGGGGGCCCTCCGAACACTGAAGCTTTCTTT.

J is TRBJ1-3 and V is TRBV3-1 (or the pseudogene TRBV3-2), with 7 bases aligning to TRBD1. This CDR3 is 17 amino acids long. V lost 4 bases to trimming and J lost 2 bases; unmatched junction nucleotides: 11. Germline values: CDR1 LGHDT, CDR2 YNNKEL (reference sequence). DNA for the CDR3: TGTGCCAGCAGCCCGGCGGGGCAGGGGGTTACTGGAAACACCATATATTTT. Its translation: CASSPAGQGVTGNTIYF.

The chain carries TRBV3-1 (or the pseudogene TRBV3-2) and TRBJ1-1, with D maybe TRBD1 (6 bases). V was trimmed by 4 bases and J by 3 bases, leaving 12 bases between them. The germline gives CDR1 LGHDT, CDR2 YNNKEL (reference sequence). The CDR3 runs 14 residues. In DNA form, the CDR3 reads TGTGCCAGCAGCCCTGCCCAGGGGTACACTGAAGCTTTCTTT. It translates to CASSPAQGYTEAFF.